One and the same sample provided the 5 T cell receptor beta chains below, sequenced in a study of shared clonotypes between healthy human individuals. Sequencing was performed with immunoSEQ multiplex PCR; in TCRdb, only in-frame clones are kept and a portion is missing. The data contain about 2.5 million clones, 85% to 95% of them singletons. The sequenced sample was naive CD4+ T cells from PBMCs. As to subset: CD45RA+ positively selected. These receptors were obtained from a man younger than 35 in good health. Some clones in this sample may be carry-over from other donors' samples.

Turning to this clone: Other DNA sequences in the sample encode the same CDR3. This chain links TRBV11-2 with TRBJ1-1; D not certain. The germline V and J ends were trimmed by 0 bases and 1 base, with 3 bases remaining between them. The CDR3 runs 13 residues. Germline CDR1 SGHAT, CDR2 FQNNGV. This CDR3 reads CASSLDRNTEAFF. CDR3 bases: TGTGCCAGCAGCTTAGATCGGAACACTGAAGCTTTCTTT. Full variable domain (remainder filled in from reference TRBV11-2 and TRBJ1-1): EAGVAQSPRYKIIEKRQSVAFWCNPISGHATLYWYQQILGQGPKLLIQFQNNGVVDDSQLPKDRFSAERLKGVDSTLKIQPAKLEDSAVYLCASSLDRNTEAFFGQGTRLTVV.

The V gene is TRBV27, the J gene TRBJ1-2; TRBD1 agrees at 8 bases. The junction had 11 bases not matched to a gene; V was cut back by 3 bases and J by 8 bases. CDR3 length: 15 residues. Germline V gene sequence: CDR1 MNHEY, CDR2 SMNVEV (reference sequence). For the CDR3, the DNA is TGTGCCAGCAGTTTCGGCGGACAGGGAGGAGGGGGCTACACCTTC. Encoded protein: CASSFGGQGGGGYTF.

Here the CDR3 reads CATSLSGTSTGELFF. The CDR3, as DNA: TGTGCCACAAGCTTATCCGGGACATCCACCGGGGAGCTGTTTTTT. The chain joins TRBV2 to TRBJ2-2; tentatively, D is TRBD1 (6 bases). This CDR3 comprises 15 residues. The V and J ends lost 10 bases and 4 bases respectively, with 19 bases between them. CDR1 is SNHLY and CDR2 is FYNNEI in the germline V gene.

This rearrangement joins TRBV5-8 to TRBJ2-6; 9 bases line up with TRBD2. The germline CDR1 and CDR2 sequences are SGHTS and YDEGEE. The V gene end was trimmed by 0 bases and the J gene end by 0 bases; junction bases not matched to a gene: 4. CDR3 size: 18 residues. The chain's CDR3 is CASSLEGLAASGANVLTF. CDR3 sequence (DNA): TGTGCCAGCAGCTTGGAGGGACTAGCCGCCTCTGGGGCCAACGTCCTGACTTTC. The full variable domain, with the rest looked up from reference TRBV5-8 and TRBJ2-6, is EAGVTQSPTHLIKTRGQQATLRCSPISGHTSVYWYQQALGLGLQFLLWYDEGEERNRGNFPPRFSGRQFPNYSSELNVNALELEDSALYLCASSLEGLAASGANVLTFGAGSRLTVL.

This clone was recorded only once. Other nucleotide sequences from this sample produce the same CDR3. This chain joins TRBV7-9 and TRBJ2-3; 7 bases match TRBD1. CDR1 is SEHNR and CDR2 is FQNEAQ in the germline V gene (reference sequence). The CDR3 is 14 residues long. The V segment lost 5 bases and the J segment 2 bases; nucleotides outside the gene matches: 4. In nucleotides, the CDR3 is TGTGCCAGCAGCATAGGACAGGCCACAGATACGCAGTATTTT. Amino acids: CASSIGQATDTQYF.